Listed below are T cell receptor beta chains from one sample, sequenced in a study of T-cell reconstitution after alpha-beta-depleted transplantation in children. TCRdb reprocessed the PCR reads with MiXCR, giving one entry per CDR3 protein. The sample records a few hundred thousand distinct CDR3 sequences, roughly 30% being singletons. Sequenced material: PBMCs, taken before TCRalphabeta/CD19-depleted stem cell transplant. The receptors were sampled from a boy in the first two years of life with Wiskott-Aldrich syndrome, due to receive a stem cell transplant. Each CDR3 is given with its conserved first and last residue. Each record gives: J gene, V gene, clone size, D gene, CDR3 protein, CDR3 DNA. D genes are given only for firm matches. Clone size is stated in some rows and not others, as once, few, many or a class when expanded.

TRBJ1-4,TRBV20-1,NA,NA,CSAIGPNNEKLFF,TGCAGTGCTATCGGACCCAATAATGAAAAACTGTTTTTT
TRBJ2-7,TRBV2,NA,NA,CASSTSPYEQYF,TGTGCCAGCTCTACTAGCCCCTACGAGCAGTACTTC
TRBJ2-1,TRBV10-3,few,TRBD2,CAIKQRESYNEQFF,TGTGCCATCAAGCAGCGGGAGTCCTACAATGAGCAGTTCTTC
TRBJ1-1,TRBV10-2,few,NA,CASSSSGVGAFF,TGCGCCAGCAGCTCCTCCGGGGTGGGAGCTTTCTTT
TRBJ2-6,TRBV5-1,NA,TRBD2,CASSPLAGGSGANVLTF,TGCGCCAGCAGCCCCCTAGCGGGGGGCTCTGGGGCCAACGTCCTGACTTTC
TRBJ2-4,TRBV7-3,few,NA,CASSRDGNNIQYF,TGTGCCAGCAGCCGGGACGGAAATAACATTCAGTACTTC
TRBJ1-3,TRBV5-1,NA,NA,CASSLGASTGNTIYF,TGCGCCAGCAGCTTGGGGGCTAGTACTGGAAACACCATATATTTT
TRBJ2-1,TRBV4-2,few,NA,CASSQGTGRNEQFF,TGTGCCAGCAGCCAAGGAACAGGGCGAAATGAGCAGTTCTTC
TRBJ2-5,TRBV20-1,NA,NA,CSAKPENWETQYF,TGCAGTGCCAAGCCCGAGAACTGGGAGACCCAGTACTTC
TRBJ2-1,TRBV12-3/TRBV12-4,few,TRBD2,CASILGGVSYNEQFF,TGTGCCAGCATCCTGGGGGGGGTTTCCTACAATGAGCAGTTCTTC